The T cell receptor beta chain described here comes from a study of a mutant IDH1 vaccine in newly diagnosed glioma. On this clone: The target antigen is unknown.

Profiled with immunoSEQ multiplex PCR; TCRdb holds only in-frame clones, not every one. The sample lists fewer than 85,000 clones, 75% to 85% occurring once. Noted time point: week 47, end of study. Doses comprised 300 ug of mutant IDH1 20-mer peptide each, plus topical imiquimod. CDR3 length: 11 amino acids. CDR1 and CDR2 (germline): MNHNY, SVGAGI (reference sequence). Trimming shortened V by 0 bases and J by 5 bases, and 1 base separated the two germline ends. This TCR was sampled from a man aged 35 to 55 with glioma. This chain connects TRBV6-6 to TRBJ2-5; D is unresolved. The source was PBMCs, collected from a glioma patient whose treatment included an IDH1 peptide vaccine. The CDR3 coding sequence is TGTGCCAGCAGTTACTCGGAGACCCAGTACTTC. Its protein product is CASSYSETQYF.